This TCR beta chain was sequenced in a study of CD8 T cells in Susac syndrome. Study outcomes and limitations: An acknowledgment was made by the study that its TCR sequencing and HLA analysis involved relatively few individuals.

CD8+ and CD4+ T cells from blood underwent TCR beta sequencing. Trimming stripped 4 bases from V and 0 bases from J, with 16 bases between. Germline V gene data show CDR1 as ENHRY and CDR2 as SYGVKD. The CDR3 is made up of 16 amino acids. In regard to this clonotype: Its matching antigen is unknown.

When the RNA was reverse transcribed, random hexamers were used with an input of roughly 0.5 to 1 ug. A multiplex approach, immunoSEQ multiplex PCR, amplified TCR beta CDR3 across 54 Vbeta and 13 Jbeta. One entry per CDR3 protein, called by TCRdb with MiXCR from the immunoSEQ multiplex PCR reads. The data show around 270,000 distinct CDR3 sequences, with about 89% seen just once and approximately 0.2% held by the top ten. This rearrangement joins TRBV10-3 to TRBJ2-7; D is unclear. The sequencing sample was made of CD8+ T cells from PBMCs. The clonotype was recovered from a human donor with multiple sclerosis. The CDR3 nucleotides read TGTGCCATCAGTGTTTTGGCGGAGAAAAGCTCCTACGAGCAGTACTTC. Translated, it gives CAISVLAEKSSYEQYF.